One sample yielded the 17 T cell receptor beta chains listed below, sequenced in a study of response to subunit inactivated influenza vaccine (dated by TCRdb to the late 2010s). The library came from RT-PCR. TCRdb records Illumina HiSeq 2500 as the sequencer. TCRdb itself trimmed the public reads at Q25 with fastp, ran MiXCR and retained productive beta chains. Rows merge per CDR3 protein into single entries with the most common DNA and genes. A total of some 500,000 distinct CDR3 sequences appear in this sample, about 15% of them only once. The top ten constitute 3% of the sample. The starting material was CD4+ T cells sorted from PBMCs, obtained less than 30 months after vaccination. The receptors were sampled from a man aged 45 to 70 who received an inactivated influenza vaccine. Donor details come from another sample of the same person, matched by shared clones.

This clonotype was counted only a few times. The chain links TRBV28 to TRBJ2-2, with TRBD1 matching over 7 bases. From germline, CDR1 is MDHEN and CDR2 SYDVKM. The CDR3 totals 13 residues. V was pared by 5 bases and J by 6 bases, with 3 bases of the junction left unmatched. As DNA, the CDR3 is TGTGCCAGCAGTCGACAGGGCCCCGGGGAGCTGTTTTTT. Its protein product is CASSRQGPGELFF. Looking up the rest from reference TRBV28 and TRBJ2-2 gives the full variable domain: DVKVTQSSRYLVKRTGEKVFLECVQDMDHENMFWYRQDPGLGLRLIYFSYDVKMKEKGDIPEGYSVSREKKERFSLILESASTNQTSMYLCASSRQGPGELFFGEGSRLTVL.

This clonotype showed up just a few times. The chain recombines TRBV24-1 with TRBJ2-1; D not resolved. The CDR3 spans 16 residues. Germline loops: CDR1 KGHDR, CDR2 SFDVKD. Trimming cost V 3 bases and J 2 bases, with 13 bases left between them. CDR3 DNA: TGTGCCACCAGTGATGCTTTGGTGTCAACCTACAATGAGCAGTTCTTC. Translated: CATSDALVSTYNEQFF.

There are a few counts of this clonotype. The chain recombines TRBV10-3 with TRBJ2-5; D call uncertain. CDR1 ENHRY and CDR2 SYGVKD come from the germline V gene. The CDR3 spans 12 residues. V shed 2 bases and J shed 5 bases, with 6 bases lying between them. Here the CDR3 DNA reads TGTGCCATCAGTGAGCCGGAGGAGACCCAGTACTTC. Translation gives CAISEPEETQYF.

The CDR3 loop is CASRPGLAGANTGELFF. For the CDR3, the DNA is TGTGCCAGCAGACCCGGGCTAGCGGGAGCGAACACCGGGGAGCTGTTTTTT. The V call is TRBV5-7, the J call TRBJ2-2, with TRBD2 matching 10 bases. TRBV5-7 is given ORF status, its function remaining uncertain. This CDR3 is built from 17 residues. Trimming cost V 5 bases and J 0 bases; bases outside gene matches: 7.

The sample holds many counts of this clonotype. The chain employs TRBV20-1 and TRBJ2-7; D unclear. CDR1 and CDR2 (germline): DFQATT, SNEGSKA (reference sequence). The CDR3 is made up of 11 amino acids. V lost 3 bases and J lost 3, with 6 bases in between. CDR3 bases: TGCAGTGCTAGGACTCACTACGAGCAGTACTTC. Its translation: CSARTHYEQYF.

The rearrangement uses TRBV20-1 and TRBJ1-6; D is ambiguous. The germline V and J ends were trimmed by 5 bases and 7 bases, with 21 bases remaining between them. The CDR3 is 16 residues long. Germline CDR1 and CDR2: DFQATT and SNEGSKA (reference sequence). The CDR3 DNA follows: TGCAGTGCTGCCGGACGGACGGTTTCAGGAAATTCACCCCTCCACTTT. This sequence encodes CSAAGRTVSGNSPLHF.

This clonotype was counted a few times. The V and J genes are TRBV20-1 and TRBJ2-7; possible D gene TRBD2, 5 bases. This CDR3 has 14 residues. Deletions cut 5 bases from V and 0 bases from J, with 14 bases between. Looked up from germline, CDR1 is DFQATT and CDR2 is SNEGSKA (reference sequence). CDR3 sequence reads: CSAPMVATSYEQYF. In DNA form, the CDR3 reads TGCAGTGCTCCGATGGTAGCGACCTCCTACGAGCAGTACTTC.

The CDR3 DNA follows: TGTGCCAGCAGCCGGAGGGATGATGGACGGGAGACCCAGTACTTC. Residues: CASSRRDDGRETQYF. The chain recombines TRBV12-3 or TRBV12-4 with TRBJ2-5, with D tentatively TRBD2 (6 bases). The CDR3 contains 15 residues. Trimming pared 6 bases from V and 5 bases from J, leaving 19 bases between.

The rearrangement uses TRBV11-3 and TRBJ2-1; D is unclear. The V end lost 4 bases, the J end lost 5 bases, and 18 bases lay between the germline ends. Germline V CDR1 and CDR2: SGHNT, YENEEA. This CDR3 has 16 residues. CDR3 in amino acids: CASSSLTTLGNNEQFF. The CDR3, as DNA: TGTGCCAGCAGCTCCCTGACCACCCTTGGAAACAATGAGCAGTTCTTC.

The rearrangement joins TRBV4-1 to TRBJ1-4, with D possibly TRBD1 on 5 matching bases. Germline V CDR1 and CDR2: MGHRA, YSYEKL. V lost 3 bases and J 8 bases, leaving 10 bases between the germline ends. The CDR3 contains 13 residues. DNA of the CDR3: TGCGCCAGCAGCCAGCCTGGGGGAGAAAAACTGTTTTTT. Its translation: CASSQPGGEKLFF.

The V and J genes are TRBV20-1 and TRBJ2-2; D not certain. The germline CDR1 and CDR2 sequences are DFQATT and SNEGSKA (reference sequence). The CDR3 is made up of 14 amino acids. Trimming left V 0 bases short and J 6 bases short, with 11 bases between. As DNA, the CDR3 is TGCAGTGCTAGAGATCCCCAAGGCCCCGGGGAGCTGTTTTTT. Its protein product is CSARDPQGPGELFF.

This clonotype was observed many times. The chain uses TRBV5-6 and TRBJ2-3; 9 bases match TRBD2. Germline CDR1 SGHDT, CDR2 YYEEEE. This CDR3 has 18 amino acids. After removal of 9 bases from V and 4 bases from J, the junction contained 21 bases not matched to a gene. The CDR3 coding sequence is TGTGCCACCACGACAGGGTTGGGTAGCGGGAGAGGGCCAGATACGCAGTATTTT. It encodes CATTTGLGSGRGPDTQYF.

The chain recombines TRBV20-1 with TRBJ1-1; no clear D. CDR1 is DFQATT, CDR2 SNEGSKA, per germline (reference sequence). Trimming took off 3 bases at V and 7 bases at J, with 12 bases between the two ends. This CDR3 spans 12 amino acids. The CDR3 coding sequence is TGCAGTGCTAGCCAAGATGGTTATGAAGCTTTCTTT. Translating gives CSASQDGYEAFF.

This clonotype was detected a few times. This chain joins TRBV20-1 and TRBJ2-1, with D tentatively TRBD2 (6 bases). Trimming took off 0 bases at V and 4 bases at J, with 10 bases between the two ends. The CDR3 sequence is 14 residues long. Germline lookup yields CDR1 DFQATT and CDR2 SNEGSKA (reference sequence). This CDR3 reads CSARDWAGYNEQFF. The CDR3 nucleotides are TGCAGTGCTAGAGATTGGGCGGGATACAATGAGCAGTTCTTC.

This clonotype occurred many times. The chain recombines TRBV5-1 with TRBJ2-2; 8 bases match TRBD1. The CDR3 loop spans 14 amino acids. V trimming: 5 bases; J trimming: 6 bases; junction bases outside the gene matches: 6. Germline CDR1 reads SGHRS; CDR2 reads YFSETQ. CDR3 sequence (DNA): TGCGCCAGCAGAGGACAGGGTATGTCCGGGGAGCTGTTTTTT. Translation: CASRGQGMSGELFF.

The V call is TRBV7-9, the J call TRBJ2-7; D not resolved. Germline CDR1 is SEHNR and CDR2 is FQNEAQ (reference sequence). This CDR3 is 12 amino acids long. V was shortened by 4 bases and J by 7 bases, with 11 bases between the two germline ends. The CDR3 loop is CASSSPAGEQYF. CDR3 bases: TGTGCCAGCAGCTCTCCCGCCGGAGAGCAGTACTTC.

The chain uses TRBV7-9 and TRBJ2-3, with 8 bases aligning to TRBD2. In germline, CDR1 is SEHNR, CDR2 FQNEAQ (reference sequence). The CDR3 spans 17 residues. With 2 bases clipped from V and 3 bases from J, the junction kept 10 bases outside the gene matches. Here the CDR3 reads CASSLTGNSGATDTQYF. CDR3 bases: TGTGCCAGCAGCTTAACGGGAAATAGCGGGGCAACAGATACGCAGTATTTT. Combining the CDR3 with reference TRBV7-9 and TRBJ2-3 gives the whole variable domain DTGVSQNPRHKITKRGQNVTFRCDPISEHNRLYWYRQTLGQGPEFLTYFQNEAQLEKSRLLSDRFSAERPKGSFSTLEIQRTEQGDSAMYLCASSLTGNSGATDTQYFGPGTRLTVL.